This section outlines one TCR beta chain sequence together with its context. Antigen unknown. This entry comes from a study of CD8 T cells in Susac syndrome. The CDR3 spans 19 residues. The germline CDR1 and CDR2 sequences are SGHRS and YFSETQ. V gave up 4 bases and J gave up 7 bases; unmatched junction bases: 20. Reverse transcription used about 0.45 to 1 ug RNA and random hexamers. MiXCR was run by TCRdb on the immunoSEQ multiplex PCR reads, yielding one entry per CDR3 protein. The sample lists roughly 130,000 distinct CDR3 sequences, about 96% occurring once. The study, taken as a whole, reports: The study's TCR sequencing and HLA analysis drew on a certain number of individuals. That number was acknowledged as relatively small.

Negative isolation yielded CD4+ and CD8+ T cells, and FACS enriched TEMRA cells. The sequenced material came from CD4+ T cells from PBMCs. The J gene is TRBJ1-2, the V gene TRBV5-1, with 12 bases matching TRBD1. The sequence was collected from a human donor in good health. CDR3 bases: TGCGCCAGCAGCCCCCAGGCCGGGGGACAGGGGGCGCAGTGGGGTGGCTACACCTTC. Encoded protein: CASSPQAGGQGAQWGGYTF.